This T cell receptor (beta chain) was captured by sequencing in a study of T-cell memory formation after mild COVID-19. General study points: Among contracting clones, CD4+ were mainly CM/EM and CD8+ enriched in EMRA.

One entry per CDR3 protein results from TCRdb running MiXCR on the 5' RACE reads. This sample yields about 110,000 distinct CDR3 sequences, of which around 17% are seen a single time; around 5.1% belongs to the top ten. Comments on this clonotype: No antigen is known for it. One junction end does not reproduce the germline sequence, and a read error may be involved.

The CDR3 loop spans 13 amino acids. The germline gives CDR1 SGHTA, CDR2 FQGNSA. This receptor was identified in a man between 18 and 35 years old who had mild COVID-19 (a few samples of this study predate the infection). Cell type and time point are not known. V is TRBV7-2 and J is TRBJ2-3, with D possibly being TRBD2 (5 bases). The sample comprised PBMCs or a T cell subset sorted from them (not recorded which). The chain's CDR3 is CASSLAETDTQYF. The CDR3, as DNA: TGTGCCAGCAGCCTAGCAGAAACAGATACGCAGTATTTT.